The 20 T cell receptor beta chains below all came from one sample that was sequenced in a study of T-cell memory formation after mild COVID-19. MiXCR, applied by TCRdb to the 5' RACE reads, yields one record per CDR3 protein. The sample consists of fewer than 150,000 distinct CDR3 sequences, more than 13% of them appearing once. Sequencing was performed on PBMCs or a T cell subset sorted from them (not recorded which). All receptors come from an adult woman who had mild COVID-19 (a few samples of this study predate the infection). Cell type and time point are not known.

This chain uses TRBV10-3 with TRBJ1-1; D unclear. V was pared by 2 bases and J by 6 bases, with 4 bases between. The CDR3 consists of 11 residues. The germline CDR1 and CDR2 sequences are ENHRY and SYGVKD. For the CDR3, the DNA is TGTGCCATCAGTGAGGGTGCTGAAGCTTTCTTT. Its translation: CAISEGAEAFF.

Ten or more counts support this clonotype. This CDR3 reads CASSPTGGLTDTQYF. CDR3 sequence (DNA): TGTGCCAGCAGTCCGACAGGGGGCCTCACAGATACGCAGTATTTT. V usage is TRBV7-8 and J usage is TRBJ2-3; 10 bases map to TRBD1. J was trimmed by 2 bases and V by 6 bases; bases with no gene match: 5. Germline loops: CDR1 SGHVS, CDR2 FQNEAQ. This CDR3 contains 15 residues. Drawing the rest from reference TRBV7-8 and TRBJ2-3, the complete variable domain is GAGVSQSPRYKVAKRGQDVALRCDPISGHVSLFWYQQALGQGPEFLTYFQNEAQLDKSGLPSDRFFAERPEGSVSTLKIQRTQQEDSAVYLCASSPTGGLTDTQYFGPGTRLTVL.

This clonotype was observed many times. The chain couples TRBV20-1 to TRBJ1-1, with 9 bases matching TRBD1. CDR1 and CDR2 (germline): DFQATT, SNEGSKA (reference sequence). CDR3 size: 17 residues. V shed 3 bases, J shed 4 bases, and the junction held 15 bases outside the gene matches. The CDR3, as DNA: TGCAGTGCTAGGGGGACAGGGTTTGAATCCACCGGCACTGAAGCTTTCTTT. Translated: CSARGTGFESTGTEAFF.

V and J are TRBV7-2 and TRBJ2-7; TRBD2 aligns across 14 bases. The CDR3 is made up of 16 amino acids. Germline CDR1 SGHTA, CDR2 FQGNSA. V lost 0 bases, J lost 5 bases, and 3 bases stayed unmatched. CDR3 in amino acids: CASSLAQGLAGDEQYF. The CDR3 coding sequence is TGTGCCAGCAGCTTAGCGCAGGGACTAGCGGGAGACGAGCAGTACTTC. The whole variable domain, filled in from reference TRBV7-2 and TRBJ2-7, reads GAGVSQSPSNKVTEKGKDVELRCDPISGHTALYWYRQSLGQGLEFLIYFQGNSAPDKSGLPSDRFSAERTGGSVSTLTIQRTQQEDSAVYLCASSLAQGLAGDEQYFGPGTRLTVT.

This clonotype turned up a few times. The rearrangement joins TRBV9 to TRBJ2-7; a possible D gene is TRBD1 (5 bases). The CDR3 loop spans 14 amino acids. V lost 0 bases to trimming and J lost 2 bases, with 9 bases between them. Germline lookup yields CDR1 SGDLS and CDR2 YYNGEE. CDR3 amino acids: CASSVVDRTYEQYF. The DNA of the CDR3 is TGTGCCAGCAGCGTAGTCGACAGAACCTACGAGCAGTACTTC.

V gene TRBV24-1 combines with J gene TRBJ1-2, with D uncertain. Trimming pared 4 bases from V and 5 bases from J, leaving 7 bases between. Germline-derived CDR1 and CDR2 are KGHDR and SFDVKD. The CDR3 is made up of 12 amino acids. CDR3 nucleotide sequence: TGTGCCACCAGTGACCTCGGTTATGGCTACACCTTC. Translating gives CATSDLGYGYTF.

V gene TRBV27 combines with J gene TRBJ1-1, with TRBD1 identical over 12 bases. J was trimmed by 1 base and V by 0 bases; bases with no gene match: 0. The length of the CDR3 is 16 residues. Germline CDR1 MNHEY, CDR2 SMNVEV (reference sequence). The DNA of the CDR3 is TGTGCCAGCAGTTTATCGGGACAGGGGGCGAACACTGAAGCTTTCTTT. Residues: CASSLSGQGANTEAFF.

This clonotype turned up a few times. This sequence joins TRBV5-6 and TRBJ1-4, with TRBD1 matching 8 bases. CDR3 length: 14 amino acids. CDR1 SGHDT and CDR2 YYEEEE come from the germline V gene. Germline trimming cut 7 bases from V and 7 bases from J; bases unmatched to any gene: 9. The CDR3 sequence is CASCHGTGIEKLFF. CDR3 nucleotides: TGTGCCAGCTGCCACGGGACAGGCATTGAAAAACTGTTTTTT.

Only a few counts were recorded for this clonotype. J is TRBJ2-7 and V is TRBV7-9, with a possible D match to TRBD2 (5 bases). Germline CDR1 SEHNR, CDR2 FQNEAQ (reference sequence). V lost 4 bases to trimming and J lost 2 bases, with 12 bases between them. The CDR3 length is 14 residues. The CDR3 region has the DNA TGTGCCAGCAGCTATTCAGCGGAGACCTACGAGCAGTACTTC. Protein: CASSYSAETYEQYF.

The V and J genes are TRBV3-1 and TRBJ2-3; TRBD2 might be the D (5 bases). CDR1 and CDR2 (germline): LGHDT, YNNKEL (reference sequence). There are 16 residues in the CDR3. Trimming took 1 base from V and 2 from J, leaving 13 bases between them. The CDR3 sequence is CASSQVASPFTDTQYF. As DNA, the CDR3 is TGTGCCAGCAGCCAAGTGGCTAGCCCGTTCACAGATACGCAGTATTTT.

This clonotype appeared a few times. This sequence joins TRBV20-1 and TRBJ2-3, with 7 bases aligning to TRBD1. Per germline, CDR1 DFQATT and CDR2 SNEGSKA (reference sequence). CDR3 length: 14 residues. With 6 bases clipped from V and 6 bases from J, the junction kept 12 bases outside the gene matches. Here the CDR3 DNA reads TGCAGTGCCGACTTAGGACAGGTGGCCGATACGCAGTATTTT. Protein sequence: CSADLGQVADTQYF.

This clonotype was detected a few times. V usage is TRBV7-6 and J usage is TRBJ2-5; D not resolved. CDR3 size: 13 residues. V was trimmed by 5 bases and J by 0 bases, leaving 7 bases between them. Germline CDR1 and CDR2: SGHVS and FNYEAQ. CDR3 amino acids: CASSPQYQETQYF. The CDR3 nucleotides read TGTGCCAGCAGCCCACAATACCAAGAGACCCAGTACTTC.

Only a few counts were recorded for this clonotype. V gene TRBV4-3 combines with J gene TRBJ2-4; 8 nucleotides align to TRBD2. V lost 0 bases, J lost 5 bases, and 12 bases stayed unmatched. The CDR3 covers 18 residues. Germline assignment: CDR1 LGHNA and CDR2 YSLEER. This CDR3 reads CASSQEGTRQFGQNIQYF. The CDR3 bases are TGCGCCAGCAGCCAAGAAGGGACTAGACAGTTTGGGCAAAACATTCAGTACTTC.

CDR3 nucleotides: TGTGCCTGGAGTGGGATGGGCGGGAGCTCCTACGAGCAGTACTTC. As protein: CAWSGMGGSSYEQYF. The genes are TRBV30 and TRBJ2-7, with 7 bases matching TRBD2. Per germline, CDR1 GTSNPN and CDR2 SVGIG (reference sequence). This CDR3 is 15 amino acids long. V was clipped by 1 base and J by 0 bases; unmatched bases: 6.

This clonotype was recorded a few times. The genes are TRBV13 and TRBJ2-7; 9 nucleotides agree with TRBD1. The V segment lost 0 bases and the J segment 1 base; nucleotides outside the gene matches: 7. Germline loops: CDR1 PRHDT, CDR2 FYEKMQ (reference sequence). The CDR3 contains 17 residues. CDR3 loop: CASSLGVGQGASYEQYF. As DNA, the CDR3 is TGTGCCAGCAGCTTAGGCGTGGGACAGGGAGCGTCCTACGAGCAGTACTTC. Together with reference TRBV13 and TRBJ2-7, the CDR3 gives the full variable domain: AAGVIQSPRHLIKEKRETATLKCYPIPRHDTVYWYQQGPGQDPQFLISFYEKMQSDKGSIPDRFSAQQFSDYHSELNMSSLELGDSALYFCASSLGVGQGASYEQYFGPGTRLTVT.

The chain is built from TRBV2 and TRBJ1-1; no clear D. CDR1 is SNHLY, CDR2 FYNNEI, per germline. V lost 6 bases, J lost 0 bases, and 11 bases lay in between. CDR3 length: 14 residues. The CDR3 nucleotides are TGTGCCAGCAGGGCCGGCGGGGTGAACACTGAAGCTTTCTTT. This sequence encodes CASRAGGVNTEAFF.

The rearrangement uses TRBV20-1 and TRBJ2-3; D is unclear. The CDR3 consists of 14 residues. The V end lost 3 bases, the J end lost 3 bases, and 13 bases lay between the germline ends. The germline V gene encodes CDR1 DFQATT and CDR2 SNEGSKA (reference sequence). CDR3 sequence (DNA): TGCAGTGCTAGTACCGGGTTAAGGACAGATACGCAGTATTTT. It codes for CSASTGLRTDTQYF.

The chain has TRBV6-5 and TRBJ2-7, with D perhaps matching TRBD2 (5 bases). Deletions cut 4 bases from V and 4 bases from J, with 14 bases between. CDR1 MNHEY and CDR2 SVGAGI come from the germline V gene. CDR3 size: 14 residues. The CDR3 spells CASSLGLPGYEQYF. For the CDR3, the DNA is TGTGCCAGCAGTTTGGGCCTCCCGGGGTACGAGCAGTACTTC.

This clonotype was counted only a few times. The chain recombines TRBV27 with TRBJ2-2; 7 nucleotides match TRBD1. Germline V gene lookup returns CDR1 MNHEY and CDR2 SMNVEV (reference sequence). V shed 4 bases, J shed 2 bases, and the junction held 4 bases outside the gene matches. The CDR3 has 15 residues. CDR3 sequence: CASSSDRVNTGELFF. The CDR3, as DNA: TGTGCCAGCAGTTCAGACAGGGTAAACACCGGGGAGCTGTTTTTT.

This clonotype turned up a few times. V is TRBV20-1 and J is TRBJ2-1, with 10 positions matching TRBD2. V shed 5 bases, J shed 5 bases, and the junction held 3 bases outside the gene matches. The CDR3 has 13 residues. Germline V gene data show CDR1 as DFQATT and CDR2 as SNEGSKA (reference sequence). Here the CDR3 reads CSAVGLADNEQFF. In nucleotides, the CDR3 is TGCAGTGCTGTCGGACTAGCGGACAATGAGCAGTTCTTC.